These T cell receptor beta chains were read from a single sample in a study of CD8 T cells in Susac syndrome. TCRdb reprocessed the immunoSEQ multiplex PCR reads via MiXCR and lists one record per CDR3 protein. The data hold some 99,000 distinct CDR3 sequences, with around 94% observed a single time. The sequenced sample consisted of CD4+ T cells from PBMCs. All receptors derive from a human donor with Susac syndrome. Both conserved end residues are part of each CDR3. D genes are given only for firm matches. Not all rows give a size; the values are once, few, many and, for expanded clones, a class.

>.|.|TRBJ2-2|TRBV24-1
TGTGCCACCAGTGATCCCCAGAGGAACACCGGGGAGCTGTTTTTT
CATSDPQRNTGELFF
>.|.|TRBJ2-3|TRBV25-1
TGTGCCAGCAGTGACTACGGGCGGGGAGATACGCAGTATTTT
CASSDYGRGDTQYF
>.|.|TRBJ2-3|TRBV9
TGTGCCAGCAGCCCCCACGGCGTAGATACGCAGTATTTT
CASSPHGVDTQYF
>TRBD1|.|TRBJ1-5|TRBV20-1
TGCAGTGCTAAACCCGGGACAGGGCTCGAACTAACCCAGCATTTT
CSAKPGTGLELTQHF
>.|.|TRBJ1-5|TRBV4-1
TGCGCCAGCAGCCAAGATCCCACCCGGGGCATCCGTCAGCCCCAGCATTTT
CASSQDPTRGIRQPQHF
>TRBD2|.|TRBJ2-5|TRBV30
TGTGCCTGGGTGCGGGGGACCCAAGAGACCCAGTACTTC
CAWVRGTQETQYF
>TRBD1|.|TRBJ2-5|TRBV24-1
TGTGCCACCAGTCCCGGACAGGGGATAGAGACCCAGTACTTC
CATSPGQGIETQYF
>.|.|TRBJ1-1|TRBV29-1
TGCAGCGGGGGTGTCCCTGAAGCTTTCTTT
CSGGVPEAFF
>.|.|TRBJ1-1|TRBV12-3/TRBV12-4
TGTGCCAGCAGTTTAAACAGGAACACTGAAGCTTTCTTT
CASSLNRNTEAFF
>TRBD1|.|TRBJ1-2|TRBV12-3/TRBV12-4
TGTGCCAGCAGTTTAGCGGGACAGCTCTATGGCTACACCTTC
CASSLAGQLYGYTF
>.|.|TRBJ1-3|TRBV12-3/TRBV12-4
TGTGCCAGCAGGAGGGGTGCCGGAAACACCATATATTTT
CASRRGAGNTIYF
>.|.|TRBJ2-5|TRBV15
TGTGCCACCAGCTATGGACCCGGGGAGACCCAGTACTTC
CATSYGPGETQYF
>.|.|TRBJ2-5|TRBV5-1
TGCGCCAGCAGCTTGATAGGGATAGGCGAGACCCAGTACTTC
CASSLIGIGETQYF
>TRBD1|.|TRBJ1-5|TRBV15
TGTGCCACCAGCACGGACAGGGGGCCCTTTTTTAGCCATTTT
CATSTDRGPFFSHF
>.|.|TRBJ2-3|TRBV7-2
TGTGCCAGCAGCTTAAGCATGGATACGCAGTATTTT
CASSLSMDTQYF
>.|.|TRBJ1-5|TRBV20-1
TGCAGTGCTAGCACAGGGCACCCTAATCAGCCCCAGCATTTT
CSASTGHPNQPQHF
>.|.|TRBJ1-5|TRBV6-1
TGTGCCAGCAGCTCTGTGGAGGGGCCCAGGGTAGGGCCCCAGCATTTT
CASSSVEGPRVGPQHF
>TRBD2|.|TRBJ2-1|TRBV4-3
TGCGCCAGCAGCCTGGGGGGGGTCTACAATGAGCAGTTCTTC
CASSLGGVYNEQFF
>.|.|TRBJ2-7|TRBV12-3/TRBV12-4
TGTGCCAGCAGTTTATGGGGTAAGACCTACGAGCAGTACTTC
CASSLWGKTYEQYF
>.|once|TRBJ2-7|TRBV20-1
TGCAGTGCTACGTCAGACACGCTCCACTCCTACGAGCAGTACTTC
CSATSDTLHSYEQYF
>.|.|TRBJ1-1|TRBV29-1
TGCAGCGTTGGGGGTGACAGGTCGGGCACTGAAGCTTTCTTT
CSVGGDRSGTEAFF
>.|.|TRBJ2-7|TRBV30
TGTGCCTGGCGGCAAGGGGCCTACGAGCAGTACTTC
CAWRQGAYEQYF
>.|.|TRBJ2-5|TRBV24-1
TGTGCCACCAGTGACCTAGTAGATGGAGAGACCCAGTACTTC
CATSDLVDGETQYF
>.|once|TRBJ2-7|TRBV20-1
TGCAGTGCTAGTTATTCCCCTTCCTACCTGGAGCAGTACTTC
CSASYSPSYLEQYF
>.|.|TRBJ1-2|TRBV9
TGTGCCAGCAGCGTAGCTCGGGACGGCTATGGCTACACCTTC
CASSVARDGYGYTF
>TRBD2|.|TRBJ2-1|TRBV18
TGTGCCAGCTCACCCCTTCAAAAAGCGGGGGTCTACAATGAGCAGTTCTTC
CASSPLQKAGVYNEQFF
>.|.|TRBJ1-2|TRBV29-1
TGCAGCGTTGAAACGGGAGGGAGCTATGGCTACACCTTC
CSVETGGSYGYTF
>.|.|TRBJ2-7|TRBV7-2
TGTGCCAGCAGGTCGAGCTCCTACGAGCAGTACTTC
CASRSSSYEQYF
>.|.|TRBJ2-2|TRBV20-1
TGCAGTGCTGAGGGCCCCAACACCGGGGAGCTGTTTTTT
CSAEGPNTGELFF
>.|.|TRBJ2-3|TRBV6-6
TGTGCCAGTCAGAGGTTCACAGATACGCAGTATTTT
CASQRFTDTQYF
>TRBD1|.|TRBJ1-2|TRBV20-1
TGCAGTGCTAGGACAGGGCTGGGGGGCTACACCTTC
CSARTGLGGYTF
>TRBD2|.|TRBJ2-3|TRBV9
TGTGCCAGCAGCGTAGATCCTAGCGGGGGGGCAGATACGCAGTATTTT
CASSVDPSGGADTQYF
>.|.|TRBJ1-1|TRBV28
TGTGCCAGCAGTCCCGGCCGGACGGGGAACACTGAAGCTTTCTTT
CASSPGRTGNTEAFF
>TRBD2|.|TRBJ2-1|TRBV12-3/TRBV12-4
TGTGCCAGCAGTCCCGGGACTAGTCCCAATGAGCAGTTCTTC
CASSPGTSPNEQFF
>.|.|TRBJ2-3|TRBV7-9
TGTGCCTCGACGGACAGAAATACGCAGTATTTT
CASTDRNTQYF
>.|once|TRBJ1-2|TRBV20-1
TGCAGTGCTAGGGACAGTCCTCAAGCCTTC
CSARDSPQAF
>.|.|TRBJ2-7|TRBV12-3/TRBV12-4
TGTGCCAGCAGTTTCATCCAGGGCGGGAAGCAGTACTTC
CASSFIQGGKQYF
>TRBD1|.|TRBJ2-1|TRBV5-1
TGCGCCGGGCCACAGGGGTCCTACAATGAGCAGTTCTTC
CAGPQGSYNEQFF
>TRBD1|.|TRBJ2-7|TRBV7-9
TGTGCCAGCAGCGGTAGGACAGGGGACTACGAGCAGTACTTC
CASSGRTGDYEQYF
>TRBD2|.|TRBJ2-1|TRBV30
TGTGCCTGGAGTGTACAGACTAGCCGGTTCTTC
CAWSVQTSRFF
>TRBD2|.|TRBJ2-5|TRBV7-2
TGTGCCAGCAGCTTAGCCTTGACTAGCGGGGGGCCGCAAGAGACCCAGTACTTC
CASSLALTSGGPQETQYF
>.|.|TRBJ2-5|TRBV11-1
TGTGCCAGCAGCTCCTCAGTCGGGGACGCCCAGTACTTC
CASSSSVGDAQYF
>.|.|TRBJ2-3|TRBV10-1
TGCGCCAGCAGTGAGGGTCAGCTTCACACAGATACGCAGTATTTT
CASSEGQLHTDTQYF
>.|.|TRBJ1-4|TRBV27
TGTGCCAGCAGTACGGAGTTGGCTAATGAAAAACTGTTTTTT
CASSTELANEKLFF
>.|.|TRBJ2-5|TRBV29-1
TGCAGCGTTGTGAGGGCGGAGACCCAGTACTTC
CSVVRAETQYF
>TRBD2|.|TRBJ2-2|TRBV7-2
TGTGCCAGCAGCTCCACGGGGGGAATCACCGGGGAGCTGTTTTTT
CASSSTGGITGELFF
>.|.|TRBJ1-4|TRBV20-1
TGCAGTGCTAGGGAACCGGGACATGAAAAACTGTTTTTT
CSAREPGHEKLFF
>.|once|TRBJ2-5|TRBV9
TGTGCCAGCAGCGTAGCTAACCAAGAGACCCAGTACTTC
CASSVANQETQYF
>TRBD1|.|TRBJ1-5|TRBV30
TGTGCCTGGAGGGGACAGGTCCCTGGGGGGCCCCAGCATTTT
CAWRGQVPGGPQHF
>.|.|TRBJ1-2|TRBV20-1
TGCAGTGCCCCCAGTCTTAACAGATTCATCCAAGACTATGGCTACACCTTC
CSAPSLNRFIQDYGYTF
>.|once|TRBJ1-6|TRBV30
TGTGCCTGGGCCCTCGCCGGGACGCGTAATTCACCCCTCCACTTT
CAWALAGTRNSPLHF
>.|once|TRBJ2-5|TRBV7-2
TGTGCCAGCAGCTTAGCAGGACAGTCCCAAGAGACCCAGTACTTC
CASSLAGQSQETQYF
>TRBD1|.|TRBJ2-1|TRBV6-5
TGTGCCAGCAGTTACACAGGGGTTGAGCAGTTCTTC
CASSYTGVEQFF
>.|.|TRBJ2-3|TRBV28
TGTGCCAGCAGCTTGGACAGCACAGATACGCAGTATTTT
CASSLDSTDTQYF
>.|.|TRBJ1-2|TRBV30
TGTGCCTGGAGTGGAGGGGAATTTGGTGGCTACACCTTC
CAWSGGEFGGYTF
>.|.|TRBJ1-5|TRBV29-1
TGCAGCGTTGAGGCGGGAGGCAATCAGCCCCAGCATTTT
CSVEAGGNQPQHF
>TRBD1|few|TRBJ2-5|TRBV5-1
TGCGCCAGCAGCTTGGCCGGGACAGAGAAAGAGACCCAGTACTTC
CASSLAGTEKETQYF